This paragraph covers one T cell receptor (beta chain) sequence. Its antigen is not identified. This sample is drawn from a study of metastatic and nonmetastatic thyroid tumors. About the study: Across peripheral blood and tumor or nodule tissue samples taken from malignant and benign thyroid patients, the repertoires were compared with one another.

The CDR3 runs to 16 residues. Trimming removed 0 bases at V and 2 bases at J, with 10 bases between. CDR1 is MNHEY and CDR2 is SVGAGI in the germline V gene. None of the patients had undergone any treatment ahead of thyroid surgery. Study-wide results and caveats: For both blood and tumor, malignant thyroid tumors reportedly showed significantly higher TCR beta diversity than benign nodules did.

Per the original data handling: For papillary thyroid cancer, a distant-metastasis classifier was constructed from CDR3 differences observed across clinicopathological groups. With MiXCR, TCRdb reprocessed the PCR reads. These V and J calls rely on TCRdb rather than the paper's analysis. The repertoire holds over 45,000 clones, with more than 20% as singletons. This rearrangement joins TRBV6-5 to TRBJ1-4; D possibly corresponds to TRBD1 (5 bases). Sequencing was done on a sample of blood. This receptor was obtained from a male donor with papillary thyroid cancer or a benign thyroid nodule (not recorded which). Some clones in this sample may be carry-over from other donors' samples. As DNA, the CDR3 is TGTGCCAGCAGTTACTCAGGGCGGGGGACTAATGAAAAACTGTTTTTT. As protein: CASSYSGRGTNEKLFF.